This entry features one T cell receptor (beta chain) sequence. The data were taken from a study of shared clonotypes between healthy human individuals. Study details: Contributing individuals were two females and a few males aged 18 to 49.

The data were produced by immunoSEQ multiplex PCR, yet TCRdb's version contains in-frame clones alone and is incomplete. The table records approximately 640,000 clones, 90% of them present only once. V gave up 6 bases and J gave up 4 bases; unmatched junction bases: 7. Germline CDR1 LGHNT, CDR2 FRNRAP. The CDR3 totals 16 residues. The source material was memory CD8+ T cells from PBMCs. This sample's subset: CD45RO+ cells pooled with CCR7-negative TemRA cells. J is TRBJ2-2 and V is TRBV12-5; TRBD2 matches at 11 bases. The source is a man aged 18 to 30 in good health. Some clones in this sample may be carry-over from other donors' samples. CDR3 sequence (DNA): TGTGCTAGTGGGGGAGGACTAGCGGGTTCCACCGGGGAGCTGTTTTTT. Translated: CASGGGLAGSTGELFF.